Below, 12 T cell receptor beta chains from the same sample are listed, as sequenced in a study of shared clonotypes between healthy human individuals. Some clones are missing from TCRdb's copy, which holds only in-frame ones; the method was immunoSEQ multiplex PCR. Of 550,000 to 800,000 clones listed, about nine tenths were seen once; the top ten hold approximately 35%. Sequenced sample: memory CD8+ T cells from PBMCs. Stated subset: CD45RO+ cells pooled with CCR7-negative TemRA cells. The receptor source for this set is a young man in good health. Some clones in this sample may be carry-over from other donors' samples.

The J gene is TRBJ1-4, the V gene TRBV4-2, with no clear D. Germline V gives CDR1 LGHNA, CDR2 YNFKEQ. V was shortened by 1 base and J by 4 bases, with 4 bases between the two germline ends. The CDR3 extends over 13 amino acids. The CDR3: CASSQAFNEKLFF. CDR3 DNA sequence: TGTGCCAGCAGCCAAGCTTTTAATGAAAAACTGTTTTTT.

This chain joins TRBV2 and TRBJ2-3; TRBD1 might be the D (6 bases). V dropped 4 bases and J dropped 3 bases, with 14 bases sitting between them. This CDR3 is built from 15 residues. The germline CDR1 and CDR2 sequences are SNHLY and FYNNEI. CDR3 DNA: TGTGCCAGCAGTGTACTAGGGGGTTTAACAGATACGCAGTATTTT. Translated: CASSVLGGLTDTQYF.

The chain carries TRBV6-1 and TRBJ2-4; TRBD1 matches at 10 bases. J lost 2 bases, V lost 0 bases, and 25 bases had no gene match. In germline, CDR1 is MNHNS, CDR2 SASEGT. This CDR3 has 24 amino acids. The CDR3 protein is CASSEARATGGVGSGSITKNIQYF. The CDR3 nucleotides are TGTGCCAGCAGTGAAGCGCGTGCGACAGGGGGCGTCGGGAGCGGGAGTATAACCAAAAACATTCAGTACTTC.

The rearrangement joins TRBV30 to TRBJ2-7, with 7 bases identical to TRBD1. The CDR3 has 13 residues. CDR1 is GTSNPN, CDR2 SVGIG, per germline (reference sequence). J lost 6 bases, V lost 0 bases, and 5 bases had no gene match. The CDR3 DNA reads TGTGCCTGGAGTGTGAAGACAGGGTTCGAGCAGTACTTC. Encoded protein: CAWSVKTGFEQYF. The full variable domain, rest sourced from reference TRBV30 and TRBJ2-7, is SQTIHQWPATLVQPVGSPLSLECTVEGTSNPNLYWYRQAAGRGLQLLFYSVGIGQISSEVPQNLSASRPQDRQFILSSKKLLLSDSGFYLCAWSVKTGFEQYFGPGTRLTVT.

The chain joins TRBV11-1 to TRBJ2-5; 9 nucleotides line up with TRBD1. The CDR3 is 14 residues long. V shed 5 bases, J shed 5 bases, and the junction held 6 bases outside the gene matches. The V gene's germline CDR1 is SGHAT and CDR2 FQDESV (reference sequence). This chain's CDR3 is CASSITGGLETQYF. The CDR3 coding sequence is TGTGCCAGCAGCATAACAGGGGGCTTGGAGACCCAGTACTTC.

The genes are TRBV7-2 and TRBJ2-5, with unresolved D. The CDR3 spans 13 residues. Germline V CDR1 and CDR2: SGHTA, FQGNSA. Trimming removed 2 bases at V and 5 bases at J, with 9 bases between. The CDR3 nucleotides are TGTGCCAGCAGCTTACGGCACGTCGAGACCCAGTACTTC. This translates into CASSLRHVETQYF.

This chain links TRBV28 with TRBJ2-2; D not certain. Germline assignment: CDR1 MDHEN and CDR2 SYDVKM. The CDR3 is 13 amino acids. Deletions cut 7 bases from V and 6 bases from J, with 12 bases between. CDR3 DNA: TGTGCCAGCAACCCTAGTGGACCCGGGGAGCTGTTTTTT. This gives the protein CASNPSGPGELFF.

The CDR3 region has the DNA TGTGCCAGCAGCTTTCTAGCGGGAGGGGGCTACGAGCAGTACTTC. It is translated as CASSFLAGGGYEQYF. This chain uses TRBV7-1 with TRBJ2-7; TRBD2 agrees at 12 bases. TRBV7-1 is an ORF; its function is uncertain. The CDR3 loop spans 15 amino acids. V gave up 4 bases and J gave up 3 bases; unmatched junction bases: 4.

On this clone: Distinct nucleotide sequences in the sample also encode this CDR3. V usage is TRBV28 and J usage is TRBJ2-7; 9 nucleotides match TRBD1. The CDR3 consists of 16 residues. Germline loops: CDR1 MDHEN, CDR2 SYDVKM. With V trimmed by 9 bases and J by 0 bases, 12 bases remained unmatched. This CDR3 is CASSHHRGPISYEQYF. The DNA of the CDR3 is TGTGCCAGTAGTCACCACAGGGGGCCCATCTCCTACGAGCAGTACTTC. The full variable domain, in which reference TRBV28 and TRBJ2-7 provide the parts outside the CDR3, is DVKVTQSSRYLVKRTGEKVFLECVQDMDHENMFWYRQDPGLGLRLIYFSYDVKMKEKGDIPEGYSVSREKKERFSLILESASTNQTSMYLCASSHHRGPISYEQYFGPGTRLTVT.

The gene calls are TRBV4-1 and TRBJ1-5; a possible D gene is TRBD1 (5 bases). The CDR3 totals 14 residues. Germline CDR1 reads MGHRA; CDR2 reads YSYEKL. Deletions cut 3 bases from V and 0 bases from J, with 6 bases between. The CDR3 reads CASSHRVSNQPQHF. Here the CDR3 DNA reads TGCGCCAGCAGCCACAGGGTTAGCAATCAGCCCCAGCATTTT.

This sequence joins TRBV4-1 and TRBJ2-7; maybe TRBD2 (8 bases). Trimming left V 2 bases short and J 3 bases short, with 23 bases between. CDR1 is MGHRA, CDR2 YSYEKL, per germline. The CDR3 loop spans 18 amino acids. CDR3 nucleotides: TGCGCCAGCAGCCAACTCCGGGGGGGAACCAGGGGGTACTACGAGCAGTACTTC. It is translated as CASSQLRGGTRGYYEQYF.

The chain is built from TRBV1 and TRBJ2-1; TRBD2 reflects the table's D call only, with no check against the DNA. TRBV1 is designated a pseudogene. The CDR3 spans 14 residues. CDR3 in DNA: TGCACCAGCCTGGGGCGGGAACCCTACAATGAGCAGTTCTTC. Protein: CTSLGREPYNEQFF.